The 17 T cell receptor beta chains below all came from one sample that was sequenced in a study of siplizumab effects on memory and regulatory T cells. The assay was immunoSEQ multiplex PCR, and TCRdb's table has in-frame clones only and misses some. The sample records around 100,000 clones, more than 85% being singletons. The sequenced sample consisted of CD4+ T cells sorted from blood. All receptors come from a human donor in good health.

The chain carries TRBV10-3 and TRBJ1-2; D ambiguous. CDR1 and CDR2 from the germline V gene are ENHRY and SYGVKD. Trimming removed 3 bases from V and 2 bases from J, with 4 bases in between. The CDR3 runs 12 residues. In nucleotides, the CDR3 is TGTGCCATCAGTGACAGGAACTATGGCTACACCTTC. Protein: CAISDRNYGYTF.

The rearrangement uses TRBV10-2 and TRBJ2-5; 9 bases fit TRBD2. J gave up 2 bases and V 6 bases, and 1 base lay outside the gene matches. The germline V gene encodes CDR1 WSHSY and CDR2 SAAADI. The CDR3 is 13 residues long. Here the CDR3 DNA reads TGCGCCAGCAGGGGACTAGCTCAAGAGACCCAGTACTTC. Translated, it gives CASRGLAQETQYF.

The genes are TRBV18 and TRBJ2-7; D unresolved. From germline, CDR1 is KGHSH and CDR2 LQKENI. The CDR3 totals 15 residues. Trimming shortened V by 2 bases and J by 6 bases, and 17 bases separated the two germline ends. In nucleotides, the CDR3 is TGTGCCAGCTCACCAGGCCTCTCGGGTATGGGCGAGCAGTACTTC. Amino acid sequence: CASSPGLSGMGEQYF.

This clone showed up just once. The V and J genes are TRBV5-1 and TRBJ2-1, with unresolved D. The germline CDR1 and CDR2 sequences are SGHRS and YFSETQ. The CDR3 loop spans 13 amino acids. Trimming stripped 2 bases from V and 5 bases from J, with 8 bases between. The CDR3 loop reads CASSFTADNEQFF. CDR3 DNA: TGCGCCAGCAGCTTCACAGCCGACAATGAGCAGTTCTTC.

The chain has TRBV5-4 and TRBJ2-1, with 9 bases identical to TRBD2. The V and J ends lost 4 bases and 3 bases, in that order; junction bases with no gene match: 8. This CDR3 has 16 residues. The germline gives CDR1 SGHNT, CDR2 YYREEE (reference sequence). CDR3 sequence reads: CASSLQRGEVYNEQFF. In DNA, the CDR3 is TGTGCCAGCAGCCTGCAGCGGGGGGAAGTCTACAATGAGCAGTTCTTC. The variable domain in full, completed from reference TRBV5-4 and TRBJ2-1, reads ETGVTQSPTHLIKTRGQQVTLRCSSQSGHNTVSWYQQALGQGPQFIFQYYREEENGRGNFPPRFSGLQFPNYSSELNVNALELDDSALYLCASSLQRGEVYNEQFFGPGTRLTVL.

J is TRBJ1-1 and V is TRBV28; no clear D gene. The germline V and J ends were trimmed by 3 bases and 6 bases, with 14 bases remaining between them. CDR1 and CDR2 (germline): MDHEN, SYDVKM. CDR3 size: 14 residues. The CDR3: CASSLTSEGAEAFF. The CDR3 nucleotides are TGTGCCAGCAGTTTGACATCTGAAGGCGCTGAAGCTTTCTTT.

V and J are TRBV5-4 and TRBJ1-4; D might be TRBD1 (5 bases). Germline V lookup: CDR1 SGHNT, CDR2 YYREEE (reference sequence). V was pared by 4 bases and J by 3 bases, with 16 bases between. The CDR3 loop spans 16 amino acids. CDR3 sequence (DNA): TGTGCCAGCAGCCCGTCTGGGGGAGTGGCTAATGAAAAACTGTTTTTT. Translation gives CASSPSGGVANEKLFF.

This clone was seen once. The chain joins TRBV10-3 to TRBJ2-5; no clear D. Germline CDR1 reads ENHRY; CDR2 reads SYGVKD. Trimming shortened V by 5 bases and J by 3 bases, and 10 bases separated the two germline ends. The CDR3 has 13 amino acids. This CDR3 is CAISSSVKETQYF. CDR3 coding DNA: TGTGCCATCAGTTCGAGCGTAAAAGAGACCCAGTACTTC.

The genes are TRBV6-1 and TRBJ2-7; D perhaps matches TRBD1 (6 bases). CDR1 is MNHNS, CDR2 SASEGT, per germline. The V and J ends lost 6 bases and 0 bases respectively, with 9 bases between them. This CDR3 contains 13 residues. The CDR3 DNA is TGTGCCAGCAGGAAACAGGGCTCCTACGAGCAGTACTTC. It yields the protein CASRKQGSYEQYF.

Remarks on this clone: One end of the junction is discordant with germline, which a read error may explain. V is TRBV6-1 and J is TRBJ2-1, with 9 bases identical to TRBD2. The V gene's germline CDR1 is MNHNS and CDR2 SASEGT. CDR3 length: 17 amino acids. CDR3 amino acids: CASSEETLAGSYNEQFF. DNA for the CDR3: TGTGCCAGCAGCGAAGAAACCCTAGCGGGGAGTTACAATGAGCAGTTCTTC.

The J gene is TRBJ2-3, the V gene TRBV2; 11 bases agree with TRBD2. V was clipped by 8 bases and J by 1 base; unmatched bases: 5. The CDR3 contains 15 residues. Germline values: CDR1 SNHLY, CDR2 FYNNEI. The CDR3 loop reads CASGLAGGGTDTQYF. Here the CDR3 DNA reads TGTGCCAGCGGGCTAGCGGGGGGTGGCACAGATACGCAGTATTTT.

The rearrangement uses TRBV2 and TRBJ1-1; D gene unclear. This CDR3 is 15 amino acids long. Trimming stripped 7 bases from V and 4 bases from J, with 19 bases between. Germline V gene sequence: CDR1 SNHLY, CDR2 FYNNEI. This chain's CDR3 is CASTPEDGSITEAFF. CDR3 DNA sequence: TGTGCCAGCACCCCCGAGGACGGATCAATCACTGAAGCTTTCTTT. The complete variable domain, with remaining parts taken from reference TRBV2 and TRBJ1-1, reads EPEVTQTPSHQVTQMGQEVILRCVPISNHLYFYWYRQILGQKVEFLVSFYNNEISEKSEIFDDQFSVERPDGSNFTLKIRSTKLEDSAMYFCASTPEDGSITEAFFGQGTRLTVV.

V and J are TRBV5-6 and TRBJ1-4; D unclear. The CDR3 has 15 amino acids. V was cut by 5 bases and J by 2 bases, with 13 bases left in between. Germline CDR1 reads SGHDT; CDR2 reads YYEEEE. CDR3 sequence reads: CASRTEGITNEKLFF. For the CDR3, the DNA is TGTGCCAGCAGGACTGAGGGTATTACTAATGAAAAACTGTTTTTT. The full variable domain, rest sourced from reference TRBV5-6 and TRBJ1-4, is DAGVTQSPTHLIKTRGQQVTLRCSPKSGHDTVSWYQQALGQGPQFIFQYYEEEERQRGNFPDRFSGHQFPNYSSELNVNALLLGDSALYLCASRTEGITNEKLFFGSGTQLSVL.

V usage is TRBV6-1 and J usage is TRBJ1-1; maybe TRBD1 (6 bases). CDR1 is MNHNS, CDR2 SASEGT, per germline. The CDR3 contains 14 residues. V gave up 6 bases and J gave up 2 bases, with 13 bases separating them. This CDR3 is CASRQDRYNTEAFF. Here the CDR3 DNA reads TGTGCCAGCAGACAGGACAGATACAACACTGAAGCTTTCTTT.

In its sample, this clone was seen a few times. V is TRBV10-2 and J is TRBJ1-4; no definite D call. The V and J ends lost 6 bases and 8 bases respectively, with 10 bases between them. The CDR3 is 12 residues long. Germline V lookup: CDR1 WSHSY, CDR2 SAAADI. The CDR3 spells CASSAAREKLFF. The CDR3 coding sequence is TGCGCCAGCAGCGCCGCCCGGGAAAAACTGTTTTTT.

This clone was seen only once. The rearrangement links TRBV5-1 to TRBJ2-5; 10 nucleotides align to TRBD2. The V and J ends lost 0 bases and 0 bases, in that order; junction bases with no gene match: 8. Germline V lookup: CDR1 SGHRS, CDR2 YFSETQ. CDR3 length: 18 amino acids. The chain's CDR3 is CASSLAKSSGGYQETQYF. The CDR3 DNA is TGCGCCAGCAGCTTGGCCAAGAGTAGCGGGGGGTACCAAGAGACCCAGTACTTC.

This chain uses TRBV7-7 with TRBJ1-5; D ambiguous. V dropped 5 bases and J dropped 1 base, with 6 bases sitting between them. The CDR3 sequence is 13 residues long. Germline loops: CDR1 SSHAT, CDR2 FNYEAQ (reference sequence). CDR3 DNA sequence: TGTGCCAGCAGCATCGACAGCAATCAGCCCCAGCATTTT. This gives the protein CASSIDSNQPQHF.